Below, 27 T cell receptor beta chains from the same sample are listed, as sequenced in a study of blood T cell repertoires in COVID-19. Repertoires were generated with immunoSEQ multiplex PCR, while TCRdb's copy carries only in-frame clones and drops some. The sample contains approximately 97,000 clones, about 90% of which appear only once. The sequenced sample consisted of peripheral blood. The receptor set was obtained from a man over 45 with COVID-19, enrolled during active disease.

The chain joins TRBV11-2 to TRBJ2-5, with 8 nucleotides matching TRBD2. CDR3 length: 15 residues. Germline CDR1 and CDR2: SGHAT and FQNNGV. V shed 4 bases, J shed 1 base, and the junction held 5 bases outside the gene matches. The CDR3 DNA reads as TGTGCCAGCAGCTGGTCGCGGGGGGCCCAAGAGACCCAGTACTTC. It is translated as CASSWSRGAQETQYF.

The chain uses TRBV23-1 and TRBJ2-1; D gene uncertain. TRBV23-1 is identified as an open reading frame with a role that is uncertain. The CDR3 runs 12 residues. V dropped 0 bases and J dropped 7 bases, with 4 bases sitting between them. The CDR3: CASSQSSNEQFF. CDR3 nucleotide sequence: TGCGCCAGCAGTCAATCTTCGAATGAGCAGTTCTTC.

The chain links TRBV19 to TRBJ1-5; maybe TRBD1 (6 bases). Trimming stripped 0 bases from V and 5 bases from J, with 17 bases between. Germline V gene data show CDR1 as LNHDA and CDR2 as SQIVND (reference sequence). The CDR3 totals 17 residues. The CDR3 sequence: CASSIDREQGIYQPQHF. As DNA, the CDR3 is TGTGCCAGTAGTATAGATCGGGAACAGGGTATATATCAGCCCCAGCATTTT.

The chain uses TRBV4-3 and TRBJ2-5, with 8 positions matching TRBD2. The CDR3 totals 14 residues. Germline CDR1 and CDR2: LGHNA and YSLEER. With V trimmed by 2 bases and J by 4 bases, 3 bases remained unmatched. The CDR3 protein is CASSQQLAGETQYF. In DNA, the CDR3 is TGCGCCAGCAGCCAACAGCTAGCGGGAGAGACCCAGTACTTC.

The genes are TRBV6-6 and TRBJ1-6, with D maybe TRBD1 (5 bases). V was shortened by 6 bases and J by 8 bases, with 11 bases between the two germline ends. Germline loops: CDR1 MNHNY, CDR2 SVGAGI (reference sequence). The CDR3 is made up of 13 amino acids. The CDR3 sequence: CASSSQGYSPLHF. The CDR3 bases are TGTGCCAGCAGCTCTCAGGGATATTCACCCCTCCACTTT.

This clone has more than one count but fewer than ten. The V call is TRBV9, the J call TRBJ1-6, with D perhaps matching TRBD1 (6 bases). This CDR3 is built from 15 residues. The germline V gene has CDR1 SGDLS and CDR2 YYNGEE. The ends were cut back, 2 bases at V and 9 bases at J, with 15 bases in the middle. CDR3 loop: CASSVSGAGVSPLHF. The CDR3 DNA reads TGTGCCAGCAGCGTGTCCGGGGCAGGGGTTTCACCCCTCCACTTT.

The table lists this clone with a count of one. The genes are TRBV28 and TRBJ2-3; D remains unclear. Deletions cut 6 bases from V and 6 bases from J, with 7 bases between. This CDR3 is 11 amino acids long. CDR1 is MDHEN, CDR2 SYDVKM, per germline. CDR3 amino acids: CASSPGDTQYF. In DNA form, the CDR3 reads TGTGCCAGCAGCCCCGGGGATACGCAGTATTTT.

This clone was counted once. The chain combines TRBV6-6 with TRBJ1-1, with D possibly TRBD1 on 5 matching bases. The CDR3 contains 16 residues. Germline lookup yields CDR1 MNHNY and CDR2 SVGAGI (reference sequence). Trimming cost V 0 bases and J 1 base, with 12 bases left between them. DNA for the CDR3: TGTGCCAGCAGTTACTCAACATTGGGGGGGAACACTGAAGCTTTCTTT. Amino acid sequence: CASSYSTLGGNTEAFF.

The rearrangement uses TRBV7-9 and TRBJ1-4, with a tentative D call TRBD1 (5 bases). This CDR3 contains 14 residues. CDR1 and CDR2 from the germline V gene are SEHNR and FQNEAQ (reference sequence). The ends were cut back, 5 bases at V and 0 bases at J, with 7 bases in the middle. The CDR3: CASSVQATNEKLFF. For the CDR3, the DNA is TGTGCCAGCAGCGTACAGGCAACTAATGAAAAACTGTTTTTT.

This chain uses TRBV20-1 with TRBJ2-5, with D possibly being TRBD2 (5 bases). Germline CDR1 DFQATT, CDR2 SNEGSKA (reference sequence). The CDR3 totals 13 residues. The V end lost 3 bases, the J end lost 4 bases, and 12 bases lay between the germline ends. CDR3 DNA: TGCAGTGCTAGTACCGCTAGCCGAGAGACCCAGTACTTC. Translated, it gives CSASTASRETQYF.

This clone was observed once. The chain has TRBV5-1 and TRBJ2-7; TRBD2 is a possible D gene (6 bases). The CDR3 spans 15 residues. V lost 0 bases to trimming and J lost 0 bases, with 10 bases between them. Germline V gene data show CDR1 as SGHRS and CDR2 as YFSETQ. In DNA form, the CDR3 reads TGCGCCAGCAGCTTGGGTGGGGGACTCTCCTACGAGCAGTACTTC. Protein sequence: CASSLGGGLSYEQYF. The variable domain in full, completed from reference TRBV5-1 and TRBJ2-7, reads KAGVTQTPRYLIKTRGQQVTLSCSPISGHRSVSWYQQTPGQGLQFLFEYFSETQRNKGNFPGRFSGRQFSNSRSEMNVSTLELGDSALYLCASSLGGGLSYEQYFGPGTRLTVT.

The CDR3 spells CASSLVGSNSPLHF. In DNA, the CDR3 is TGTGCCAGCAGCTTAGTGGGCTCTAATTCACCCCTCCACTTT. The V and J genes are TRBV11-2 and TRBJ1-6; D gene uncertain. Trimming stripped 1 base from V and 6 bases from J, with 7 bases between. Germline V gene sequence: CDR1 SGHAT, CDR2 FQNNGV. The CDR3 covers 14 residues.

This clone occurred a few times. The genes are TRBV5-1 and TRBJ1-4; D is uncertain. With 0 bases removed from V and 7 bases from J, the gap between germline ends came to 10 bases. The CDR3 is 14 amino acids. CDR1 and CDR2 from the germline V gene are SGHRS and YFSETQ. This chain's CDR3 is CASSLAESSEKLFF. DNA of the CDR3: TGCGCCAGCAGCTTGGCTGAGTCGAGTGAAAAACTGTTTTTT. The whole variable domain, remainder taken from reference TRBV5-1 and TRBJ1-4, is KAGVTQTPRYLIKTRGQQVTLSCSPISGHRSVSWYQQTPGQGLQFLFEYFSETQRNKGNFPGRFSGRQFSNSRSEMNVSTLELGDSALYLCASSLAESSEKLFFGSGTQLSVL.

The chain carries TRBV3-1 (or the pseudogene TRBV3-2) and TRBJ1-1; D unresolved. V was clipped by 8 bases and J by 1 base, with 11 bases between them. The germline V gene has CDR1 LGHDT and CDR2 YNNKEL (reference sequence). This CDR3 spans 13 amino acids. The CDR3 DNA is TGTGCCAGCTCTCCCCCAGGGAACACTGAAGCTTTCTTT. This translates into CASSPPGNTEAFF.

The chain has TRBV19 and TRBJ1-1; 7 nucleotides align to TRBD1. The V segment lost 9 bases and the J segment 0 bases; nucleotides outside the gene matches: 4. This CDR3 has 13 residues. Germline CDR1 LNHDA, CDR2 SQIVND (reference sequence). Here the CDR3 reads CASRDRVNTEAFF. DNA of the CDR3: TGTGCCAGCCGTGACAGGGTGAACACTGAAGCTTTCTTT.

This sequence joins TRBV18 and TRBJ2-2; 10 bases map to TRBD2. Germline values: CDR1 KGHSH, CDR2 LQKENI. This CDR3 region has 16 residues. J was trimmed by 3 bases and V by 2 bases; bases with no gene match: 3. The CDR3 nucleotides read TGTGCCAGCTCACCAGTAACTAGCGGGGACACCGGGGAGCTGTTTTTT. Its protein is CASSPVTSGDTGELFF.

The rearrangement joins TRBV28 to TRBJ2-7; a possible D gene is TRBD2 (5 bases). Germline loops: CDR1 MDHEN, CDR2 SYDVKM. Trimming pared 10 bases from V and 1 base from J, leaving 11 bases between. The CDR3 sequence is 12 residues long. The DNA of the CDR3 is TGTGCCACCGAGGGCCAGTCCTACGAGCAGTACTTC. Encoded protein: CATEGQSYEQYF.

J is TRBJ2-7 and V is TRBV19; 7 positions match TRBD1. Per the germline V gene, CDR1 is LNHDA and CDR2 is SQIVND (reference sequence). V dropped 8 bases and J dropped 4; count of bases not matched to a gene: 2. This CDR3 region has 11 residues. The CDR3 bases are TGTGCCAGTGGGACAGTTTACGAGCAGTACTTC. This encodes CASGTVYEQYF.

CDR3 loop: CAWSSRGGRGRNQPQHF. Written as DNA, the CDR3 is TGTGCCTGGAGTTCCCGGGGGGGTCGTGGACGCAATCAGCCCCAGCATTTT. The chain carries TRBV30 and TRBJ1-5; D is possibly TRBD1 (5 bases). Germline lookup yields CDR1 GTSNPN and CDR2 SVGIG (reference sequence). The CDR3 totals 17 residues. V lost 2 bases to trimming and J lost 2 bases, with 19 bases between them.

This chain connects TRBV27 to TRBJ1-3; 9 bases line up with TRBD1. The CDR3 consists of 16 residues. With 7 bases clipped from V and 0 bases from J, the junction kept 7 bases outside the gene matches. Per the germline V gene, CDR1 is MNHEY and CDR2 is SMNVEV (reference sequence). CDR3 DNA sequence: TGTGCCAGCACCACGACACAGGGGGCCTCTGGAAACACCATATATTTT. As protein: CASTTTQGASGNTIYF.

The CDR3 nucleotides read TGTGCCAGCAGTGAAATATTCCTACAGGGATCCTATAATTCACCCCTCCACTTT. As protein: CASSEIFLQGSYNSPLHF. This chain joins TRBV6-1 and TRBJ1-6; tentatively, D is TRBD1 (6 bases). The germline V and J ends were trimmed by 2 bases and 1 base, with 15 bases remaining between them. CDR1 and CDR2 (germline): MNHNS, SASEGT. The CDR3 loop spans 18 amino acids.

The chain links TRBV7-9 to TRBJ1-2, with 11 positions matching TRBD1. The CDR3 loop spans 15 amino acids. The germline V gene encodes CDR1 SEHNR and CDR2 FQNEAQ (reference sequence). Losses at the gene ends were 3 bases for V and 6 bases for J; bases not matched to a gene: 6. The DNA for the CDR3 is TGTGCCAGCAGCTTGGGGACAGGGGGAGCGAATGGCTACACCTTC. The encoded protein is CASSLGTGGANGYTF.

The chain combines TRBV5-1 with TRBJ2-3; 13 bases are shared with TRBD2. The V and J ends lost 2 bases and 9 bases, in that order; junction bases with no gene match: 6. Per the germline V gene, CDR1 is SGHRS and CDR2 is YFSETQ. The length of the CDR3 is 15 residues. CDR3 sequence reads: CASSFTSGGASTQYF. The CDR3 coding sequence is TGCGCCAGCAGCTTTACTAGCGGGGGGGCGAGCACGCAGTATTTT. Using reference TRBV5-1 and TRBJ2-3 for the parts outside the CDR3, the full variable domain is KAGVTQTPRYLIKTRGQQVTLSCSPISGHRSVSWYQQTPGQGLQFLFEYFSETQRNKGNFPGRFSGRQFSNSRSEMNVSTLELGDSALYLCASSFTSGGASTQYFGPGTRLTVL.

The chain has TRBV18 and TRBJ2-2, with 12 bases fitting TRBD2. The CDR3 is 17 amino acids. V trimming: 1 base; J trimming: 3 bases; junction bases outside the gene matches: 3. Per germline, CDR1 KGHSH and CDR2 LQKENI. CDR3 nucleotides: TGTGCCAGCTCACCACAAGGACTAGCGGGGTACACCGGGGAGCTGTTTTTT. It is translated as CASSPQGLAGYTGELFF.

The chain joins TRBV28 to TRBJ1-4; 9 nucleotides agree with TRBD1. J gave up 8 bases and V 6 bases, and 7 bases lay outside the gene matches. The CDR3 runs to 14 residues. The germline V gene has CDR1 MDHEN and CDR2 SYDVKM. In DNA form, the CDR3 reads TGTGCCAGCAGGGGGACAGGGTCTTTAGAAAAACTGTTTTTT. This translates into CASRGTGSLEKLFF.

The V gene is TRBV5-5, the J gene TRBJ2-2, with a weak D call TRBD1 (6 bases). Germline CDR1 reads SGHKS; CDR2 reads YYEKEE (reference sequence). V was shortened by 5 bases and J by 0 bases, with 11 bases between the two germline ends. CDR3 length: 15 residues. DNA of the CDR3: TGTGCCAGCAGTACCGGGACAACGAACACCGGGGAGCTGTTTTTT. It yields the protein CASSTGTTNTGELFF.

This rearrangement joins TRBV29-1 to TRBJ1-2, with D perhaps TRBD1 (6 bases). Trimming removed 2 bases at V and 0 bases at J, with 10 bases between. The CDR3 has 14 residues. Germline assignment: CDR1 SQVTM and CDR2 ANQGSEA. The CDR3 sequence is CSVESTGSNYGYTF. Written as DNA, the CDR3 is TGCAGCGTTGAATCGACAGGCTCTAACTATGGCTACACCTTC.